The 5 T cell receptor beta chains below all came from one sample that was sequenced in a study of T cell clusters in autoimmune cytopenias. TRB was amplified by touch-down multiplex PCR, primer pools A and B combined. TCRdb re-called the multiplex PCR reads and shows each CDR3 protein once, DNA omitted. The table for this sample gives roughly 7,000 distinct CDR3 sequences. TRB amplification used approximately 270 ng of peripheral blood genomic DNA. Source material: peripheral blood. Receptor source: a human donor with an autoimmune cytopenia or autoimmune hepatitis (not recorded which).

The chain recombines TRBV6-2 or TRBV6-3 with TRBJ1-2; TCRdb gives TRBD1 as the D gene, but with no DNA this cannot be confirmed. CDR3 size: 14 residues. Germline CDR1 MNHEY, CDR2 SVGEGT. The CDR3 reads CASKRQQLNYGYTF.

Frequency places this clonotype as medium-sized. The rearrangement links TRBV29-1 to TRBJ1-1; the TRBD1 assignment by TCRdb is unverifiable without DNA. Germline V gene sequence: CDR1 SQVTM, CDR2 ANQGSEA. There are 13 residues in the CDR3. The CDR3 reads CSAAQGTNTEAFF. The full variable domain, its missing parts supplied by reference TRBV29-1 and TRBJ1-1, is SAVISQKPSRDICQRGTSLTIQCQVDSQVTMMFWYRQQPGQSLTLIATANQGSEATYESGFVIDKFPISRPNLTFSTLTVSNMSPEDSSIYLCSAAQGTNTEAFFGQGTRLTVV.

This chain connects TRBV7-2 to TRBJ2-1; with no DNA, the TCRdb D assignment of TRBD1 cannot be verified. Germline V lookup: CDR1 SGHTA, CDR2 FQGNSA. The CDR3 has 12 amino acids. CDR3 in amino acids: CASSMTGVEQFF.

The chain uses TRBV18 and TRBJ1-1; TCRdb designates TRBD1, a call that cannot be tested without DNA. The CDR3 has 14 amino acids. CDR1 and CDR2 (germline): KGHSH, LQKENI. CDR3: CASSPRGPGTEAFF.

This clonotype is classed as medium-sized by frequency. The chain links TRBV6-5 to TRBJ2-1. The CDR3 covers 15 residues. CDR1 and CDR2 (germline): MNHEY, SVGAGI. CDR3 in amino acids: CASSYTGGSYNEQFF.